Following are 8 T cell receptor beta chains from one sample sequenced in a study of blood T cell repertoires in COVID-19 (TCRdb year 2020). Libraries came from the immunoSEQ multiplex PCR assay. This is the immuneACCESS table as TCRdb keeps it, with only in-frame sequences that have V and J called. A part of the clones is gone; compared with another copy, unresolved V genes explain less than half, and the rest is unexplained. For this sample there are approximately 70,000 clones; more than 90% appear just once. The ten largest clonotypes hold around 13% of the sample. The sequencing input was peripheral blood. These receptors were taken from a human donor with active COVID-19. The donor label of this sample is uncertain.

V is TRBV28 and J is TRBJ2-7; 9 nucleotides align to TRBD1. The germline CDR1 and CDR2 sequences are MDHEN and SYDVKM. The CDR3 sequence is 15 residues long. The trim removed 5 bases at V and 2 bases at J, leaving 7 bases unmatched. CDR3 nucleotides: TGTGCCAGCAGTGGGACAGGGCATATGCCCTACGAGCAGTACTTC. It translates to CASSGTGHMPYEQYF.

The chain carries TRBV4-2 and TRBJ1-5; D might be TRBD1 (6 bases). Looked up from germline, CDR1 is LGHNA and CDR2 is YNFKEQ. The CDR3 is made up of 14 amino acids. Between the trimmed V and J ends, which lost 8 bases and 0 bases, there was a span of 11 bases. This CDR3 reads CASRQDNSNQPQHF. The DNA of the CDR3 is TGTGCCAGCCGACAGGACAATAGCAATCAGCCCCAGCATTTT.

CDR3 nucleotides: TGTGCCAGCAGTTTATATCCCCAGGTTTTTAGCACTGAAGCTTTCTTT. Its protein is CASSLYPQVFSTEAFF. This chain uses TRBV27 with TRBJ1-1, with D unresolved. This CDR3 spans 16 amino acids. With 1 base removed from V and 4 bases from J, the gap between germline ends came to 16 bases. Germline CDR1 MNHEY, CDR2 SMNVEV (reference sequence).

V usage is TRBV7-2 and J usage is TRBJ2-7, with TRBD1 identical over 7 bases. CDR1 and CDR2 (germline): SGHTA, FQGNSA. This CDR3 comprises 15 residues. With V trimmed by 4 bases and J by 0 bases, 6 bases remained unmatched. The CDR3 DNA reads as TGTGCCAGCAGCTCGGGACAGACGGCCTCCTACGAGCAGTACTTC. It codes for CASSSGQTASYEQYF.

The J gene is TRBJ1-3, the V gene TRBV7-9; the D gene is possibly TRBD1 (5 bases). V was shortened by 4 bases and J by 0 bases, with 7 bases between the two germline ends. CDR1 is SEHNR, CDR2 FQNEAQ, per germline (reference sequence). The CDR3 is 14 residues long. The CDR3 reads CASSSQDSGNTIYF. The DNA for the CDR3 is TGTGCCAGCAGCTCACAGGACTCTGGAAACACCATATATTTT.

This clone occurred once. The rearrangement uses TRBV6-6 and TRBJ2-1, with 7 bases identical to TRBD2. The CDR3 sequence is 15 residues long. The V and J ends lost 2 bases and 7 bases, in that order; junction bases with no gene match: 8. CDR1 is MNHNY and CDR2 is SVGAGI in the germline V gene (reference sequence). The CDR3 here is CASSYPQTSANEQFF. The CDR3 coding sequence is TGTGCCAGCAGTTACCCTCAAACTAGCGCAAATGAGCAGTTCTTC.

The rearrangement uses TRBV29-1 and TRBJ1-1; 9 positions match TRBD1. Trimming cost V 6 bases and J 5 bases; bases outside gene matches: 7. The germline V gene encodes CDR1 SQVTM and CDR2 ANQGSEA. The CDR3 runs 13 residues. The CDR3 spells CSVSGTGKTEAFF. CDR3 in DNA: TGCAGCGTGTCCGGGACAGGGAAGACTGAAGCTTTCTTT.

CDR3 sequence (DNA): TGCGCCAGCAGCAGTCTAGCGGGAGGGCCCAATGAGCAGTTCTTC. Protein sequence: CASSSLAGGPNEQFF. The genes are TRBV5-1 and TRBJ2-1; 12 positions agree with TRBD2. After removal of 4 bases from V and 6 bases from J, the junction contained 5 bases not matched to a gene. The germline CDR1 and CDR2 sequences are SGHRS and YFSETQ. The CDR3 extends over 15 amino acids.